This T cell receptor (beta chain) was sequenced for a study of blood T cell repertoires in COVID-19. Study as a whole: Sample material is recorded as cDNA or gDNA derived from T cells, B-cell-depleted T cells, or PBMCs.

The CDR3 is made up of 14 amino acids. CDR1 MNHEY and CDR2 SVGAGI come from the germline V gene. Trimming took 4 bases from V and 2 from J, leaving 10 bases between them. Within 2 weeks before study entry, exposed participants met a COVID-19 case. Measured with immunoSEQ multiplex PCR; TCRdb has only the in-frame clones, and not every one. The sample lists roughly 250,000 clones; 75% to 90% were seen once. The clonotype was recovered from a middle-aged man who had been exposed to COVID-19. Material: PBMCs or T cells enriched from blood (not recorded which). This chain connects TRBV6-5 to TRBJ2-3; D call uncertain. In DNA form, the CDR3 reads TGTGCCAGCAGTTCCCGCGGATACACAGATACGCAGTATTTT. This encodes CASSSRGYTDTQYF.